A single sample gave rise to the 5 T cell receptor beta chains below, sequenced in a study of CD8+ T cells in alopecia areata. Sequencing relied on a cDNA template that was reverse transcribed from extracted RNA. This table comes from immunoSEQ multiplex PCR, and its TCRdb copy is limited to in-frame clones, with some not included. The sample has fewer than 150,000 clones, less than 70% seen once. As for treatment: oral pan-JAK inhibitor, 5-10 mg twice daily. The source was CD4+ T cells sorted from blood, collected at week 24, from a patient treated with tofacitinib. These receptors were collected from a human donor with alopecia areata.

The V gene is TRBV12-5, the J gene TRBJ2-7; D perhaps matches TRBD1 (6 bases). The CDR3 sequence is 15 residues long. V lost 4 bases and J 2 bases, leaving 15 bases between the germline ends. Germline loops: CDR1 LGHNT, CDR2 FRNRAP. The CDR3 DNA follows: TGTGCTAGTGGTTCGACGACAGGCGTTACCTACGAGCAGTACTTC. Translation gives CASGSTTGVTYEQYF.

The rearrangement joins TRBV7-3 to TRBJ2-1, with no clear D. Per germline, CDR1 SGHTA and CDR2 FQGTGA. The CDR3 is 15 residues long. V shed 1 base and J shed 4 bases, with 11 bases lying between them. The CDR3 is CASSLNLGRYNEQFF. In DNA, the CDR3 is TGTGCCAGCAGCTTAAATCTAGGACGGTACAATGAGCAGTTCTTC.

This clone was seen a single time. CDR3 protein: CSVGLDRGSPLHF. The CDR3 DNA reads as TGCAGCGTTGGGTTGGACAGGGGGTCACCCCTCCACTTT. This chain joins TRBV29-1 and TRBJ1-6, with 10 bases identical to TRBD1. V was pared by 4 bases and J by 10 bases, with 4 bases of the junction left unmatched. The germline V gene has CDR1 SQVTM and CDR2 ANQGSEA. The CDR3 runs 13 residues.

This clone appeared a few times. This sequence joins TRBV29-1 and TRBJ2-5; perhaps TRBD2 as D (5 bases). CDR3 length: 12 residues. Trimming pared 7 bases from V and 4 bases from J, leaving 13 bases between. CDR1 is SQVTM, CDR2 ANQGSEA, per germline. The CDR3, as DNA: TGCAGCGCGGACTGGCGAGGAGAGACCCAGTACTTC. This codes for CSADWRGETQYF.

The chain links TRBV29-1 to TRBJ1-1; D is ambiguous. V was pared by 4 bases and J by 0 bases, with 18 bases between. Germline CDR1 is SQVTM and CDR2 is ANQGSEA. The CDR3 contains 16 residues. The CDR3 DNA sequence: TGCAGCGTTGTAGAGGGTGAACTCACCTTGAACACTGAAGCTTTCTTT. It specifies CSVVEGELTLNTEAFF.